The rows below give T cell receptor beta chains drawn from one sample of a study of cytomegalovirus exposure and HLA in healthy donors. Using immunoSEQ multiplex PCR, the repertoire was profiled, and TCRdb retains in-frame clones only, with some absent. The table records about 180,000 clones, around four fifths of them present only once. Sequenced: PBMCs. The receptor source for this set is a woman aged 25-40 years in good health and CMV-seronegative. CDR3s include the opening cysteine and the closing phenylalanine or tryptophan. A D gene is named only where the DNA matches it firmly. Where a row states a size, it is once, few, many or the class of an expanded clone; other rows omit it.

D gene	V gene	clone size	J gene	CDR3 DNA	CDR3 protein
.	TRBV25-1	.	TRBJ1-3	TGTGCCAGCAGTGCCCGTAGGGGTTCAGGAAACACCATATATTTT	CASSARRGSGNTIYF
TRBD1	TRBV9	.	TRBJ1-6	TGTGCCAGCAGCGTAGTCCCAGGGGGAAAGTCCTATAATTCACCCCTCCACTTT	CASSVVPGGKSYNSPLHF
.	TRBV7-6	.	TRBJ2-7	TGTGCCAGCAGCCGGGGGGGGACAGGGTTTTACGAGCAGTACTTC	CASSRGGTGFYEQYF
TRBD2	TRBV6-1	.	TRBJ2-2	TGTGCCAGCAGTGCGGGACTAGCGGGGAACACCGGGGAGCTGTTTTTT	CASSAGLAGNTGELFF
.	TRBV2	.	TRBJ1-6	TGTGCCAGCCGCCGGGACTCCTATAATTCACCCCTCCACTTT	CASRRDSYNSPLHF
TRBD2	TRBV30	.	TRBJ2-5	TGTGCCTGGAGCGCGGGGGGTGGATCCCAGTACTTC	CAWSAGGGSQYF
.	TRBV9	.	TRBJ1-5	TGTGCCAGCAGCGTAGTCGATCAGCCCCAGCATTTT	CASSVVDQPQHF
.	TRBV7-2	.	TRBJ2-7	TGTGCCAGCAGCCCACGAGCAAGATCCGAGCAGTACTTC	CASSPRARSEQYF
TRBD1	TRBV6-4	once	TRBJ2-3	TGTGCCAGCAGTCACAGGGGGGACGGAGATACGCAGTATTTT	CASSHRGDGDTQYF
TRBD2	TRBV19	.	TRBJ2-1	TGTGCCAGTAGTATCAAGGGAACTAGCGGGGGCCGTGAGCAGTTCTTC	CASSIKGTSGGREQFF
TRBD2	TRBV4-3	.	TRBJ2-1	TGCGCCAGCAGCCTTCTAGCGGGGGGGCCCAATGAGCAGTTCTTC	CASSLLAGGPNEQFF
TRBD1	TRBV4-2	.	TRBJ2-1	TGTGCCAGCAGCCAAGCCGACAGGGCCAATGAGCAGTTCTTC	CASSQADRANEQFF
.	TRBV6-5	.	TRBJ1-6	TGTGCCAGCAGCGATCGGGAGACCAATTCACCCCTCCACTTT	CASSDRETNSPLHF
.	TRBV25-1	.	TRBJ2-7	TGTGCCAGCAGTGAACCATCTACCTACGAGCAGTACTTC	CASSEPSTYEQYF
TRBD1	TRBV7-9	few	TRBJ2-3	TGTGCCAGCAGCCGGGGACAGACGAGCACAGATACGCAGTATTTT	CASSRGQTSTDTQYF
.	TRBV9	.	TRBJ1-2	TGTGCCAGCAGCCCCCCGGGGAGCCCGGGAGGCTACACCTTC	CASSPPGSPGGYTF
TRBD1	TRBV11-3	.	TRBJ1-1	TGTGCCAGCAGCCAGGGACAGACGAACACTGAAGCTTTCTTT	CASSQGQTNTEAFF
TRBD1	TRBV5-1	.	TRBJ1-3	TGCGCCAGCAGCTTGGCCGGGGACAGCTCTGGAAACACCATATATTTT	CASSLAGDSSGNTIYF
TRBD2	TRBV5-4	few	TRBJ2-5	TGTGCCAGCAGCCAGACTAGCGGGGGGGCGGAGACCCAGTACTTC	CASSQTSGGAETQYF
TRBD1	TRBV11-2	.	TRBJ1-1	TGTGCCAGCAGCTTCCGACAGGGCGATGAAGCTTTCTTT	CASSFRQGDEAFF
.	TRBV19	.	TRBJ1-2	TGTGCCAGTAGCCGGAATTCGGACGGAGGTGCCTATGGCTACACCTTC	CASSRNSDGGAYGYTF
TRBD1	TRBV6-5	.	TRBJ1-2	TGTGCCTCCAGGGGGGTCGGCTATGGCTACACCTTC	CASRGVGYGYTF
TRBD1	TRBV6-1	.	TRBJ1-2	TGTGCCAGCAGTGGAGAAGGTTGGGACAGCCGAGGGTATGGCTACACCTTC	CASSGEGWDSRGYGYTF
TRBD1	TRBV6-6	.	TRBJ2-7	TGTGCCAGCACCCCAGGCGACAGGGGAAACTACGAGCAGTACTTC	CASTPGDRGNYEQYF
.	TRBV27	.	TRBJ1-4	TGTGCCAGCAGCCGGGTGGATGAAAAACTGTTTTTT	CASSRVDEKLFF
TRBD1	TRBV29-1	.	TRBJ2-5	TGCAGCGTTGCGGGACAGGGGGAGACCCAGTACTTC	CSVAGQGETQYF
.	TRBV11-2	.	TRBJ2-3	TGTGCCAGCAGCTTAGATCGGTCCTTCGTTACTACAGATACGCAGTATTTT	CASSLDRSFVTTDTQYF
.	TRBV7-8	.	TRBJ2-3	TGTGCCAGCAGCTTAGCGCAGGGGTGGTCAGATACGCAGTATTTT	CASSLAQGWSDTQYF
.	TRBV19	few	TRBJ2-7	TGTGCCAGTAGTATTGCCCAGGGGCTTTACGAGCAGTACTTC	CASSIAQGLYEQYF
TRBD1	TRBV18	.	TRBJ2-7	TGTGCCAGCTCACCGGTCCCGGGACAGAGCTACGAGCAGTACTTC	CASSPVPGQSYEQYF
.	TRBV5-5	.	TRBJ1-5	TGTGCCAGCAGTAACCAGGGCATAGGGCCCCAGCATTTT	CASSNQGIGPQHF
TRBD1	TRBV4-3	once	TRBJ2-7	TGCGCCAGCAGCCAAGCACAGGGGGCCTCCTACGAGCAGTACTTC	CASSQAQGASYEQYF
TRBD1	TRBV10-2	.	TRBJ2-1	TGCGCCAGCAGTCGACAGGGGTACAATGAGCAGTTCTTC	CASSRQGYNEQFF
TRBD2	TRBV6-5	.	TRBJ2-1	TGTGCCAGCAGTTTATTTAGCGGGGGGGCCTACAATGAGCAGTTCTTC	CASSLFSGGAYNEQFF
.	TRBV9	.	TRBJ2-3	TGTGCCAGCAGCGTACGCCCGGTTACAGATACGCAGTATTTT	CASSVRPVTDTQYF
.	TRBV6-5	few	TRBJ2-7	TGTGCCAGCAGCTACTTGGGGAGCGAGCAGTACTTC	CASSYLGSEQYF
.	TRBV6-6	.	TRBJ1-1	TGTGCCAGCAGTTACTCGCCGGGAATCGAAGCTTTCTTT	CASSYSPGIEAFF
.	TRBV27	few	TRBJ1-1	TGTGCCAGCAGTTTATCAGGGGGTGTCACTGAAGCTTTCTTT	CASSLSGGVTEAFF
TRBD1	TRBV7-8	.	TRBJ1-6	TGTGCCAGCAGCCTTGGGACAGCAAGTAATTCACCCCTCCACTTT	CASSLGTASNSPLHF
TRBD1	TRBV27	.	TRBJ1-2	TGTGCCAGCAGTCCGACAGGGCGATTTAACTATGGCTACACCTTC	CASSPTGRFNYGYTF
.	TRBV29-1	.	TRBJ1-1	TGCAGCGTTGAAGTTCAAGGAGACGGCACTGAAGCTTTCTTT	CSVEVQGDGTEAFF
.	TRBV30	.	TRBJ1-1	TGTGCCTGGACCAACAGGGCCCCTGAAGCTTTCTTT	CAWTNRAPEAFF
.	TRBV13	.	TRBJ1-1	TGTGCCAGCAGCTTCTCCCGAGTTACCCGAGGCGCTGAAGCTTTCTTT	CASSFSRVTRGAEAFF
.	TRBV4-2	few	TRBJ2-7	TGTGCCAGCAGCCATCAGGGAAAGGACTACGAGCAGTACTTC	CASSHQGKDYEQYF
TRBD2	TRBV19	.	TRBJ2-1	TGTGCCAGTAGTATACTTGGGACTAGCAGCCACAATGAGCAGTTCTTC	CASSILGTSSHNEQFF
TRBD1	TRBV4-1	.	TRBJ1-5	TGCGCCAGCAGCCCTTCACAGGGGGCTGGACAGCCCCAGCATTTT	CASSPSQGAGQPQHF
TRBD1	TRBV15	few	TRBJ2-7	TGTGCCACCAGCAGAAGACAGGGGGGCTACGAGCAGTACTTC	CATSRRQGGYEQYF
.	TRBV2	.	TRBJ1-6	TGTGCCAGCAGTGACCTAACAGCTTATAATTCCCCCCTCCACTTT	CASSDLTAYNSPLHF
TRBD2	TRBV30	.	TRBJ2-2	TGTGCCTGGAGTCCCTTTGGACTAGCGGGGGGGCTTGTCTCGAACACCGGGGAGCTGTTTTTT	CAWSPFGLAGGLVSNTGELFF
.	TRBV18	few	TRBJ1-2	TGTGCCAGCTCACCTCCAGAGTGGACAGATGGCTACACCTTC	CASSPPEWTDGYTF
.	TRBV11-2	.	TRBJ1-2	TGTGCCAGCAGCCCAGGACAGAGTCCCTCCTATGGCTACACCTTC	CASSPGQSPSYGYTF
.	TRBV5-1	.	TRBJ2-7	TGCGCCAGCAGCCTCCCGGGTTTGGCCTACGAGCAGTACTTC	CASSLPGLAYEQYF
.	TRBV7-8	.	TRBJ1-2	TGTGCCAGCAGCCCCGGGGGACTCCTTTCGTATGGCTACACCTTC	CASSPGGLLSYGYTF
TRBD1	TRBV4-3	.	TRBJ1-2	TGCGCCAGCAGCCATAGCCGGGGACAGGGGGGCTACACCTTC	CASSHSRGQGGYTF